Below, 15 T cell receptor beta chains from the same sample are listed, as sequenced in a study of T cells in Graves' hyperthyroidism and ophthalmopathy. The source material, RNA transcripts, was used to amplify TCR beta CDR3 regions. The HTBI primer set served for first-round RT-PCR of the TCR CDR3. In TCRdb, the multiplex PCR reads were re-called with MiXCR into one record per CDR3 protein. This sample has some 460,000 distinct CDR3 sequences, with 15% to 17% found just once. Sequenced material: blood. These receptor sequences come from a young woman with Graves' hyperthyroidism.

At least ten counts were recorded for this clonotype. The chain combines TRBV5-5 with TRBJ1-2; D not certain. CDR1 is SGHKS, CDR2 YYEKEE, per germline (reference sequence). The length of the CDR3 is 18 residues. V was cut by 1 base and J by 0 bases, with 19 bases left in between. CDR3 DNA: TGTGCCAGCAGCTTGAAGGCCCAGGTGAACGGGGCTAACTATGGCTACACCTTC. Protein sequence: CASSLKAQVNGANYGYTF.

The CDR3 loop is CSVELTGPGANVLTF. The CDR3 DNA sequence: TGCAGCGTTGAGTTAACGGGCCCTGGGGCCAACGTCCTGACTTTC. The J gene is TRBJ2-6, the V gene TRBV29-1; D not resolved. CDR1 is SQVTM, CDR2 ANQGSEA, per germline. The CDR3 contains 15 residues. The V and J ends lost 3 bases and 2 bases respectively, with 11 bases between them.

In this sample, this clonotype turned up many times. The CDR3 here is CASTWGQGLGETQYF. As DNA, the CDR3 is TGTGCCAGCACTTGGGGACAGGGGTTAGGAGAGACCCAGTACTTC. The genes are TRBV6-1 and TRBJ2-5; TRBD1 matches 10 bases. The junction had 9 bases not matched to a gene; V was cut back by 7 bases and J by 4 bases. Germline loops: CDR1 MNHNS, CDR2 SASEGT. The CDR3 has 15 amino acids.

The sample holds many counts of this clonotype. CDR3 amino acids: CASSPGFPTYEQYF. The DNA of the CDR3 is TGTGCCAGCAGTCCGGGGTTTCCGACCTACGAGCAGTACTTC. The chain uses TRBV12-3 or TRBV12-4 and TRBJ2-7; D may be TRBD2 (5 bases). This CDR3 has 14 residues. Trimming cost V 5 bases and J 2 bases, with 13 bases left between them.

This clonotype was seen ten or more times. This chain uses TRBV6-1 with TRBJ2-7; a weak D match, TRBD1 (6 bases). This CDR3 is built from 15 residues. CDR1 and CDR2 from the germline V gene are MNHNS and SASEGT. V was clipped by 2 bases and J by 4 bases, with 15 bases between them. CDR3 loop: CASSESGTMGYEQYF. The DNA of the CDR3 is TGTGCCAGCAGTGAATCGGGGACAATGGGATACGAGCAGTACTTC.

This clonotype was observed many times. CDR3 bases: TGTGCCAGCAGTGAATTAGGAGGGGAGTTCAATCAGCCCCAGCATTTT. This translates into CASSELGGEFNQPQHF. The chain recombines TRBV2 with TRBJ1-5; D is possibly TRBD1 (5 bases). This CDR3 has 16 residues. Germline CDR1 and CDR2: SNHLY and FYNNEI. The V end lost 2 bases, the J end lost 3 bases, and 14 bases lay between the germline ends.

The CDR3 region has the DNA TGTGCCAGCAGTTTAGTAGTCCCAGGGCGAACCGGGGAGCTGTTTTTT. This gives the protein CASSLVVPGRTGELFF. J is TRBJ2-2 and V is TRBV12-3 or TRBV12-4; perhaps TRBD1 as D (5 bases). CDR3 length equals 16 residues. V shed 1 base and J shed 5 bases, with 14 bases lying between them.

This clonotype was seen repeatedly, ten times or more. The chain couples TRBV6-1 to TRBJ2-3; D might be TRBD1 (6 bases). From germline, CDR1 is MNHNS and CDR2 SASEGT. CDR3 length equals 15 residues. Trimming took off 6 bases at V and 0 bases at J, with 13 bases between the two ends. As DNA, the CDR3 is TGTGCCAGCAGGACGTCAGGGGTTAGCACAGATACGCAGTATTTT. Translating gives CASRTSGVSTDTQYF.

This clonotype was observed a few times. The V call is TRBV27, the J call TRBJ2-1, with 13 bases aligning to TRBD2. The CDR3 sequence is 16 residues long. The V gene's germline CDR1 is MNHEY and CDR2 SMNVEV (reference sequence). The ends lost 3 bases at V and 9 bases at J; junction bases unmatched: 8. CDR3 residues: CASSFSGLAGAREQFF. DNA for the CDR3: TGTGCCAGCAGTTTCTCCGGACTAGCGGGGGCGCGTGAGCAGTTCTTC.

For this clonotype: Possible read error: a much larger clone is one base away. V and J are TRBV29-1 and TRBJ2-1; the D gene is possibly TRBD2 (5 bases). Per the germline V gene, CDR1 is SQVTM and CDR2 is ANQGSEA. The CDR3 sequence is 13 residues long. The CDR3 here is CSGRVDELSEQLF. The DNA for the CDR3 is TGCAGCGGGCGGGTAGACGAGCTTTCTGAGCAGCTCTTC.

The gene calls are TRBV19 and TRBJ1-5; D is unresolved. Germline CDR1 and CDR2: LNHDA and SQIVND (reference sequence). V was trimmed by 1 base and J by 8 bases, leaving 12 bases between them. The CDR3 extends over 14 amino acids. The CDR3 region is CASSIAFYDKPQHF. As DNA, the CDR3 is TGTGCCAGTAGTATAGCATTCTATGACAAGCCCCAGCATTTT.

In this sample, this clonotype turned up many times. The V gene is TRBV18, the J gene TRBJ2-1; D gene ambiguous. Germline CDR1 and CDR2: KGHSH and LQKENI. CDR3 length: 13 amino acids. V shed 3 bases and J shed 7 bases, with 10 bases lying between them. As DNA, the CDR3 is TGTGCCAGCTCACCCCTCCTCAGGAATGAGCAGTTCTTC. This translates into CASSPLLRNEQFF.

This clonotype was observed at least ten times. This chain links TRBV11-3 with TRBJ2-3; D uncertain. CDR3 length: 12 residues. Germline V gene data show CDR1 as SGHNT and CDR2 as YENEEA. V dropped 3 bases and J dropped 5 bases, with 6 bases sitting between them. Here the CDR3 DNA reads TGTGCCAGCAGCTTGGGCAAAGATACGCAGTATTTT. This gives the protein CASSLGKDTQYF. Using reference TRBV11-3 and TRBJ2-3 for the parts outside the CDR3, the full variable domain is EAGVVQSPRYKIIEKKQPVAFWCNPISGHNTLYWYLQNLGQGPELLIRYENEEAVDDSQLPKDRFSAERLKGVDSTLKIQPAELGDSAVYLCASSLGKDTQYFGPGTRLTVL.

Many counts were recorded for this clonotype. This chain connects TRBV2 to TRBJ2-7; 7 positions agree with TRBD2. The CDR3 sequence is 15 residues long. Per the germline V gene, CDR1 is SNHLY and CDR2 is FYNNEI. The V and J ends lost 3 bases and 5 bases, in that order; junction bases with no gene match: 10. CDR3 residues: CASSDSPSGTNEQYF. Written as DNA, the CDR3 is TGTGCCAGCAGTGATTCACCTAGCGGCACCAACGAGCAGTACTTC. The complete variable domain, with remaining parts taken from reference TRBV2 and TRBJ2-7, reads EPEVTQTPSHQVTQMGQEVILRCVPISNHLYFYWYRQILGQKVEFLVSFYNNEISEKSEIFDDQFSVERPDGSNFTLKIRSTKLEDSAMYFCASSDSPSGTNEQYFGPGTRLTVT.

This sequence joins TRBV5-1 and TRBJ1-2; 8 nucleotides line up with TRBD1. This CDR3 is built from 16 residues. Germline V gene sequence: CDR1 SGHRS, CDR2 YFSETQ. Trimming at V came to 4 bases and at J to 4 bases, leaving 12 bases not matched to a gene. CDR3 DNA: TGCGCCAGCAGCCCCACTCAGGGGGCCCCTTTCTATGGCTACACCTTC. Translated, it gives CASSPTQGAPFYGYTF.